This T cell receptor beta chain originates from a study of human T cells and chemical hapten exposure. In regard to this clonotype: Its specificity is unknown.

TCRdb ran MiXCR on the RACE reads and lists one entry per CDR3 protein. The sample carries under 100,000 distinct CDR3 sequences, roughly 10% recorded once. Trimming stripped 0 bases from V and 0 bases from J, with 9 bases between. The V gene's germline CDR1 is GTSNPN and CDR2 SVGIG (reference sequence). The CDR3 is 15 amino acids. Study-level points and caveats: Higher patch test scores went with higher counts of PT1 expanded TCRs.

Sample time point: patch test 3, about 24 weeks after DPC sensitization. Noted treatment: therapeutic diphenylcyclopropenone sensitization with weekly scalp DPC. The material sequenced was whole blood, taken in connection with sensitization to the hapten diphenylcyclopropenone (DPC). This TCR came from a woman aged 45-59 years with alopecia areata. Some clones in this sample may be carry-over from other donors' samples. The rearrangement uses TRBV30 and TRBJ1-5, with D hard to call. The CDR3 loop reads CAWSVMGRSNQPQHF. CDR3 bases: TGTGCCTGGAGTGTAATGGGTCGTAGCAATCAGCCCCAGCATTTT.